This T cell receptor beta chain was observed in a study of early T cells in non-severe SARS-CoV-2 infection. Study summary: Chains from this unsorted whole-blood bulk RNA could not be paired.

A single record per CDR3 protein comes from TCRdb applying MiXCR to the 5' RACE reads. Of about 27,000 distinct CDR3 sequences detected, 2.9% appear once; the ten largest clones hold 0.7% to 0.9%. This clonotype came up many times. J lost 6 bases, V lost 4 bases, and 8 bases had no gene match. Per the germline V gene, CDR1 is SGHRS and CDR2 is YFSETQ. This CDR3 region has 15 residues. The receptor comes from an adult who was a healthcare worker with PCR-confirmed SARS-CoV-2 infection or an uninfected control (not recorded which). Sequencing input: whole blood. V is TRBV5-1 and J is TRBJ2-1; 9 nucleotides line up with TRBD1. The DNA for the CDR3 is TGCGCCAGCAGCCCCGGGACAGGGAAAGGCAATGAGCAGTTCTTC. Translated: CASSPGTGKGNEQFF.